The 9 T cell receptor beta chains presented below share a single source sample, sequenced in a study of cytomegalovirus exposure and HLA in healthy donors. Vbeta (60) and Jbeta (13) primers were used in the PCR. TCRdb's table, derived via immunoSEQ multiplex PCR, lists solely in-frame clones and lacks some. The table includes 37,000 or so clones, roughly 76% detected once. The sample consisted of PBMCs. These receptors were taken from a woman between 40 and 50 years old in good health and CMV-seronegative.

The rearrangement joins TRBV28 to TRBJ1-2; a weak D match, TRBD1 (5 bases). The CDR3 contains 13 residues. Per germline, CDR1 MDHEN and CDR2 SYDVKM. Trimming stripped 5 bases from V and 4 bases from J, with 11 bases between. CDR3 in DNA: TGTGCCAGCAGTCCCGGGGGAAGCTATGGCTACACCTTC. Translated, it gives CASSPGGSYGYTF.

The rearrangement joins TRBV2 to TRBJ1-1; unclear D gene. With 6 bases removed from V and 7 bases from J, the gap between germline ends came to 6 bases. The CDR3 length is 10 residues. CDR1 and CDR2 from the germline V gene are SNHLY and FYNNEI. CDR3 protein: CASSQNEAFF. The CDR3 DNA is TGTGCCAGCAGCCAGAATGAAGCTTTCTTT.

The chain carries TRBV6-6 and TRBJ1-1; D gene unclear. The germline CDR1 and CDR2 sequences are MNHNY and SVGAGI (reference sequence). This CDR3 region has 13 residues. Trimming took off 6 bases at V and 1 base at J, with 9 bases between the two ends. CDR3 residues: CASRVTANTEAFF. Written as DNA, the CDR3 is TGTGCCAGCAGGGTTACAGCGAACACTGAAGCTTTCTTT.

The chain is built from TRBV6-1 and TRBJ2-5; 7 positions agree with TRBD2. Germline V gene lookup returns CDR1 MNHNS and CDR2 SASEGT. This CDR3 has 15 amino acids. After removal of 8 bases from V and 0 bases from J, the junction contained 9 bases not matched to a gene. In DNA form, the CDR3 reads TGTGCCAGCTGTCTTACGGCGGGGGACCAAGAGACCCAGTACTTC. Translated: CASCLTAGDQETQYF.

The chain combines TRBV19 with TRBJ2-7; maybe TRBD2 (6 bases). The V gene's germline CDR1 is LNHDA and CDR2 SQIVND (reference sequence). The V and J ends lost 7 bases and 3 bases respectively, with 10 bases between them. The length of the CDR3 is 12 residues. The CDR3 reads CASMGGVYEQYF. The CDR3 nucleotides are TGTGCCAGTATGGGCGGGGTCTACGAGCAGTACTTC. Looking up the rest from reference TRBV19 and TRBJ2-7 gives the full variable domain: DGGITQSPKYLFRKEGQNVTLSCEQNLNHDAMYWYRQDPGQGLRLIYYSQIVNDFQKGDIAEGYSVSREKKESFPLTVTSAQKNPTAFYLCASMGGVYEQYFGPGTRLTVT.

The chain recombines TRBV9 with TRBJ2-5; the D gene is possibly TRBD2 (6 bases). In germline, CDR1 is SGDLS, CDR2 YYNGEE. This CDR3 comprises 16 residues. Deletions cut 0 bases from V and 7 bases from J, with 19 bases between. CDR3 amino acids: CASSVGLADMGGTQYF. Here the CDR3 DNA reads TGTGCCAGCAGCGTAGGTTTAGCGGATATGGGGGGGACCCAGTACTTC.

This clone was picked up one time. The gene calls are TRBV6-5 and TRBJ2-7; D is uncertain. Trimming took 2 bases from V and 5 from J, leaving 19 bases between them. The germline gives CDR1 MNHEY, CDR2 SVGAGI. The CDR3 has 16 residues. Here the CDR3 DNA reads TGTGCCAGCAGTTACCCCGGGTCCCTCGGCTCTAACGAGCAGTACTTC. Its translation: CASSYPGSLGSNEQYF.

The V call is TRBV5-1, the J call TRBJ2-3; 11 nucleotides align to TRBD2. Unmatched junction bases numbered 6, after V lost 1 base and J lost 2 bases. Germline V gives CDR1 SGHRS, CDR2 YFSETQ. CDR3 length: 17 amino acids. The CDR3 protein is CASSLSSSGGSTDTQYF. The CDR3 DNA is TGCGCCAGCAGCTTGTCTTCTAGCGGGGGGTCCACAGATACGCAGTATTTT. The whole variable domain, remainder taken from reference TRBV5-1 and TRBJ2-3, is KAGVTQTPRYLIKTRGQQVTLSCSPISGHRSVSWYQQTPGQGLQFLFEYFSETQRNKGNFPGRFSGRQFSNSRSEMNVSTLELGDSALYLCASSLSSSGGSTDTQYFGPGTRLTVL.

The chain uses TRBV7-3 and TRBJ1-4; 7 nucleotides align to TRBD1. The V gene's germline CDR1 is SGHTA and CDR2 FQGTGA. Germline trimming cut 2 bases from V and 6 bases from J; bases unmatched to any gene: 6. This CDR3 comprises 15 residues. CDR3 in DNA: TGTGCCAGCAGCTTACCCGACAGGGATTATGAAAAACTGTTTTTT. Protein sequence: CASSLPDRDYEKLFF.